This T cell receptor beta chain is from a study of Graves' ophthalmopathy and Graves' hyperthyroidism. Beta-chain TCR CDR3 regions were amplified from RNA transcripts. A first-round RT-PCR used HTBI primers, followed by a second-round multiplex PCR. TCRdb re-called the multiplex PCR reads with MiXCR, one entry per CDR3 protein. The sample consists of about 620,000 distinct CDR3 sequences, about 24% of them appearing once. In its sample, this clonotype was seen many times. The origin of this receptor is a woman aged 18-29 years with stable Graves' hyperthyroidism. Some clones in this sample may be carry-over from other donors' samples. Sequenced: peripheral blood.

This CDR3 is CASRRGQVNSYEQYF. As DNA, the CDR3 is TGTGCCAGCAGACGGGGACAAGTTAACTCCTACGAGCAGTACTTC. The chain recombines TRBV12-3 or TRBV12-4 with TRBJ2-7; perhaps TRBD1 as D (6 bases). The CDR3 length is 15 residues. The V gene lost 6 bases and the J gene lost 0 bases, with 15 bases spanning the gap.